This TCR beta chain was captured by sequencing in a study of CD4+ T cells in melanoma. The study, taken as a whole, reports: CD8+ T cell, macrophage and B cell function reportedly correlated with neoantigen-specific CD4+ T cells. Reportedly, melanoma neoantigen-specific CD4+ T cells showed varied differentiation states.

Assay used: immunoSEQ multiplex PCR; TCRdb lists only in-frame clones, some missing. The sample has tens of thousands of clones; 60% to 75% are singletons. On this clone: Its antigen is undetermined. Other DNA sequences in this specimen translate into the identical CDR3.

The CDR3 spans 14 residues. V gave up 2 bases and J gave up 5 bases, with 12 bases separating them. Germline V CDR1 and CDR2: SGHTA, FQGNSA. The chain couples TRBV7-2 to TRBJ2-5; tentatively, D is TRBD1 (6 bases). The sample comprised tumor tissue. The TCR sequence derives from a human donor with melanoma. CDR3 amino acids: CASSLLGGRETQYF. Here the CDR3 DNA reads TGTGCCAGCAGCTTATTAGGGGGACGGGAGACCCAGTACTTC.